Following are 18 T cell receptor beta chains from one sample sequenced in a study of response to subunit inactivated influenza vaccine. TCRdb re-called the RT-PCR reads through MiXCR, storing one row per CDR3 protein. The data show some 850,000 distinct CDR3 sequences, about 18% seen once. The sample consisted of PBMCs from blood, taken around 5 days after vaccination. The receptor set was obtained from a man aged 50 to 60 who received an inactivated influenza vaccine.

This clonotype has just a few counts. The chain combines TRBV29-1 with TRBJ1-1; 7 nucleotides agree with TRBD1. Germline CDR1 reads SQVTM; CDR2 reads ANQGSEA. The CDR3 totals 14 residues. After removal of 6 bases from V and 0 bases from J, the junction contained 7 bases not matched to a gene. Written as DNA, the CDR3 is TGCAGCGTAAATCTCGGGACAGTGAACACTGAAGCTTTCTTT. It yields the protein CSVNLGTVNTEAFF.

This chain connects TRBV20-1 to TRBJ2-1; 7 positions agree with TRBD2. The trim removed 0 bases at V and 9 bases at J, leaving 17 bases unmatched. This CDR3 comprises 17 residues. Germline assignment: CDR1 DFQATT and CDR2 SNEGSKA (reference sequence). The CDR3 bases are TGCAGTGCTAGAGATCTGGGGACTATCCGATTAAGGGGTGAGCAGTTCTTC. Translation: CSARDLGTIRLRGEQFF.

Remarks on this clonotype: Being one base from a much bigger clone, this may be a read error. CDR3 region: CSARPRTRRETQYF. DNA for the CDR3: TGCAGTGCTAGACCACGGACACGAAGGGAGACCCAGTACTTC. The V call is TRBV20-1, the J call TRBJ2-5; perhaps TRBD1 as D (5 bases). Trimming took off 2 bases at V and 5 bases at J, with 15 bases between the two ends. This CDR3 has 14 amino acids. Looked up from germline, CDR1 is DFQATT and CDR2 is SNEGSKA (reference sequence).

This clonotype was counted a few times. The V and J genes are TRBV20-1 and TRBJ2-7, with 12 bases identical to TRBD2. V was pared by 3 bases and J by 2 bases, with 11 bases of the junction left unmatched. The CDR3 is 17 residues long. Germline V gene sequence: CDR1 DFQATT, CDR2 SNEGSKA (reference sequence). The CDR3 loop is CSASVTSGGRDPYEQYF. In DNA form, the CDR3 reads TGCAGTGCTAGTGTAACTAGCGGGGGGAGGGACCCCTACGAGCAGTACTTC.

The CDR3 sequence: CASSQEVGARSGYTF. CDR3 sequence (DNA): TGTGCCAGCAGCCAAGAGGTGGGGGCCCGGAGCGGCTACACCTTC. V is TRBV3-1 and J is TRBJ1-2; possibly TRBD1 for D (6 bases). The CDR3 has 15 residues. Germline V lookup: CDR1 LGHDT, CDR2 YNNKEL (reference sequence). Deletions cut 0 bases from V and 8 bases from J, with 16 bases between.

This clonotype was counted only a few times. J is TRBJ2-7 and V is TRBV20-1; 9 nucleotides agree with TRBD2. This CDR3 region has 17 residues. Germline CDR1 DFQATT, CDR2 SNEGSKA (reference sequence). V shed 1 base, J shed 6 bases, and the junction held 16 bases outside the gene matches. CDR3 sequence (DNA): TGCAGTGCTAGAGCCGACCTGAGGAGCGGGAGGCCAGGCGAGCAGTACTTC. The encoded protein is CSARADLRSGRPGEQYF.

This clonotype was recorded many times. The chain carries TRBV9 and TRBJ2-1; TRBD1 aligns across 9 bases. Germline CDR1 reads SGDLS; CDR2 reads YYNGEE. Trimming removed 5 bases from V and 1 base from J; junction bases left unmatched: 4. The CDR3 runs 15 residues. CDR3 sequence reads: CASSVGQGSYNEQFF. The CDR3 DNA sequence: TGTGCCAGCAGTGTCGGACAGGGGTCCTACAATGAGCAGTTCTTC.

This chain joins TRBV20-1 and TRBJ2-1; 11 bases match TRBD2. The CDR3 has 14 amino acids. V shed 5 bases and J 7 bases; nucleotides not matched to a gene: 7. The V gene's germline CDR1 is DFQATT and CDR2 SNEGSKA (reference sequence). The CDR3 region is CSAQTSGAENEQFF. CDR3 in DNA: TGCAGTGCTCAGACTAGCGGGGCGGAAAATGAGCAGTTCTTC.

Ten or more counts support this clonotype. The chain links TRBV5-1 to TRBJ1-6, with 10 bases fitting TRBD1. Germline V gene data show CDR1 as SGHRS and CDR2 as YFSETQ. The CDR3 consists of 16 residues. Trimming removed 4 bases from V and 7 bases from J; junction bases left unmatched: 8. The CDR3: CASSRGQGGVNSPLHF. For the CDR3, the DNA is TGCGCCAGCAGCCGTGGACAGGGGGGAGTGAATTCACCCCTCCACTTT.

This chain joins TRBV7-2 and TRBJ1-3; D is perhaps TRBD1 (5 bases). This CDR3 has 17 amino acids. CDR1 is SGHTA and CDR2 is FQGNSA in the germline V gene. With 2 bases removed from V and 13 bases from J, the gap between germline ends came to 27 bases. CDR3 amino acids: CASSLKGPRVSGNPIYF. DNA for the CDR3: TGTGCCAGCAGCTTAAAAGGCCCCAGGGTTTCTGGAAACCCTATATATTTT. Filled out from reference TRBV7-2 and TRBJ1-3, the complete variable domain reads GAGVSQSPSNKVTEKGKDVELRCDPISGHTALYWYRQSLGQGLEFLIYFQGNSAPDKSGLPSDRFSAERTGGSVSTLTIQRTQQEDSAVYLCASSLKGPRVSGNPIYFGEGSWLTVV.

The chain joins TRBV9 to TRBJ2-1, with D possibly TRBD2 on 6 matching bases. Germline V CDR1 and CDR2: SGDLS, YYNGEE. The CDR3 consists of 16 residues. Trimming took off 0 bases at V and 4 bases at J, with 14 bases between the two ends. The CDR3 region is CASSVVGSGPYNEQFF. The CDR3 coding sequence is TGTGCCAGCAGCGTAGTTGGTAGCGGCCCATACAATGAGCAGTTCTTC.

This clonotype was counted between two and nine times. The rearrangement joins TRBV20-1 to TRBJ1-5; no reliable D call. This CDR3 contains 12 residues. The V and J ends lost 5 bases and 8 bases respectively, with 13 bases between them. In germline, CDR1 is DFQATT, CDR2 SNEGSKA (reference sequence). Here the CDR3 DNA reads TGCAGTGCTCGGAGAGGGAGTAAGCCCCAGCATTTT. Translated, it gives CSARRGSKPQHF.

The chain is built from TRBV24-1 and TRBJ2-2, with 7 positions matching TRBD1. Germline V lookup: CDR1 KGHDR, CDR2 SFDVKD. This CDR3 has 15 residues. Trimming took 2 bases from V and 5 from J; bases not matched to a gene: 4. Written as DNA, the CDR3 is TGTGCCACCAGTGATTACAGGGGAGTAACCGGGGAGCTGTTTTTT. It encodes CATSDYRGVTGELFF.

CDR3 region: CSALDGGRVQETQYF. DNA of the CDR3: TGCAGTGCTCTAGACGGCGGGAGGGTACAAGAGACCCAGTACTTC. The rearrangement uses TRBV20-1 and TRBJ2-5; 9 nucleotides match TRBD2. The CDR3 has 15 residues. Germline V gives CDR1 DFQATT, CDR2 SNEGSKA (reference sequence). J lost 2 bases, V lost 5 bases, and 9 bases had no gene match.

V is TRBV10-3 and J is TRBJ2-2, with 12 nucleotides matching TRBD2. The trim removed 6 bases at V and 0 bases at J, leaving 8 bases unmatched. The germline CDR1 and CDR2 sequences are ENHRY and SYGVKD. There are 18 residues in the CDR3. The CDR3 DNA is TGTGCCATCAGGACGACTAGCGGGGGTACCGCGAACACCGGGGAGCTGTTTTTT. Its protein product is CAIRTTSGGTANTGELFF.

This chain uses TRBV2 with TRBJ2-6; maybe TRBD2 (6 bases). Looked up from germline, CDR1 is SNHLY and CDR2 is FYNNEI. This CDR3 is 15 amino acids long. V was trimmed by 6 bases and J by 2 bases, leaving 11 bases between them. The CDR3 nucleotides are TGTGCCAGCAGAGCCCGGGGGACTGGGGCCAACGTCCTGACTTTC. The encoded protein is CASRARGTGANVLTF.

The rearrangement joins TRBV10-3 to TRBJ1-1; D gene ambiguous. CDR3 length: 13 amino acids. Germline V gene lookup returns CDR1 ENHRY and CDR2 SYGVKD. Trimming removed 10 bases from V and 2 bases from J, with 14 bases in between. The chain's CDR3 is CATAYDSNTEAFF. The CDR3, as DNA: TGTGCCACCGCCTACGATAGCAACACTGAAGCTTTCTTT.

The chain joins TRBV7-2 to TRBJ2-7; TRBD1 matches 7 bases. Germline CDR1 and CDR2: SGHTA and FQGNSA. CDR3 length: 16 amino acids. The junction had 10 bases not matched to a gene; V was cut back by 2 bases and J by 3 bases. CDR3 loop: CASSLSGTGQSYEQYF. In DNA form, the CDR3 reads TGTGCCAGCAGCTTATCGGGGACGGGACAGAGCTACGAGCAGTACTTC.